This T cell receptor (beta chain) was found in a study of shared T cell receptors in the human thymus. TCRdb keeps only in-frame clones here, not all; method: immunoSEQ multiplex PCR. The sample consists of some 700,000 clones, 80% to 90% of them appearing once. The CDR3 totals 14 residues. The germline V gene encodes CDR1 SGHAT and CDR2 FQNNGV. The ends were cut back, 5 bases at V and 7 bases at J, with 15 bases in the middle. This clone appeared a single time. The same data also went into a second study, on human thymus T cells. That source notes: Corrective cardiac surgery supplied the resected thymus tissue. Biased V and J segment usage appeared in thymus and peripheral blood.

This clonotype originated in a girl younger than two with a congenital heart defect. Material: thymocytes. The rearrangement uses TRBV11-2 and TRBJ1-5; possibly TRBD1 for D (6 bases). CDR3 in amino acids: CASSLTGHYQPQHF. In nucleotides, the CDR3 is TGTGCCAGCAGCCTGACGGGACATTACCAGCCCCAGCATTTT.